This T cell receptor beta chain appears in the sequencing data of a study of CD8 T cells in ankylosing spondylitis. One entry per CDR3 protein results from TCRdb running MiXCR on the 5' RACE reads. The sample contains roughly 240,000 distinct CDR3 sequences, roughly 32% of which appear only once. The J segment lost 5 bases and the V segment lost 0 bases, leaving 5 bases of the junction unmatched. This CDR3 has 15 amino acids. Per the germline V gene, CDR1 is LNHNV and CDR2 is YYDKDF (reference sequence). Sequenced material: blood, either unsorted or a sorted T cell fraction (not recorded which). The chain has TRBV15 and TRBJ2-3; 7 nucleotides align to TRBD1. The origin of this receptor is a male donor with ankylosing spondylitis or in good health (not recorded which). The CDR3 sequence is CATSRDGTDLDTQYF. CDR3 DNA sequence: TGTGCCACCAGCAGAGATGGGACAGATTTAGATACGCAGTATTTT.